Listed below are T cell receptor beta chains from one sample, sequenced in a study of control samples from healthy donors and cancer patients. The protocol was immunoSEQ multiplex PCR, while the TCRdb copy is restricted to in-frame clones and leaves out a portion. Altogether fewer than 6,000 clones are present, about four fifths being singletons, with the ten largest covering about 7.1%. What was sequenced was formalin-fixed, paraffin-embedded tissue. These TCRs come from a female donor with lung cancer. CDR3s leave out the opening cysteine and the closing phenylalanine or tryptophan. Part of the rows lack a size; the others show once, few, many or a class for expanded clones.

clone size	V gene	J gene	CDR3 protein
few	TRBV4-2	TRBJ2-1	ASSQTPTGTSGIGEQF
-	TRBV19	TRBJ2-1	ASSIPAAGAAEQF
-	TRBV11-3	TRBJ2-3	ASSLGDTQY
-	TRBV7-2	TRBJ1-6	ASRATGLNSPLH
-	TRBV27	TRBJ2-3	ASSWGPQGSGTQY
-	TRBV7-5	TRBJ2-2	ARAFPGGTNTGELF
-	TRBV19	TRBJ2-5	ASSNNAAAGGPQTQY
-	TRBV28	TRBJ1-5	ASSSNVAGNSNQPQH
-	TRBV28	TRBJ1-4	ASALLLGGMELF
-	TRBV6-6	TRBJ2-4	ASSYGGYIQY
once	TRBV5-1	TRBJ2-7	ASTREGGSYEQY
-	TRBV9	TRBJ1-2	ASSVADNSNYGYT
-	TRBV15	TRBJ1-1	ATSRDTYTEAF
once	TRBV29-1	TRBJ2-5	SVVEGGSGTQY
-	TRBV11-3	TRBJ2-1	ASSLGLAGSYEQF
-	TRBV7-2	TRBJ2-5	ASKGTSGRELETQY
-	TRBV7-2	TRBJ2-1	ASSFGLRTDEQF
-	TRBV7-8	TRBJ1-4	ASSLDMQGLGEKLF
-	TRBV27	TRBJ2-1	ASSLNPGTSGRGDEQF
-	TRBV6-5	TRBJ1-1	ASRRGTGVGTEAF
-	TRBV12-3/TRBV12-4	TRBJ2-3	ASRTLFTDTQY
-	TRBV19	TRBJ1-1	ASRPGQMNTEAF
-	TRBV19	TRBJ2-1	ASSIDPGNEQF
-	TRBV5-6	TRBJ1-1	ASSLLGTGNTEAF
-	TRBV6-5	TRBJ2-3	ASSKRGADTQY
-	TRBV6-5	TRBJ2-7	ASIPDGSFGEQY
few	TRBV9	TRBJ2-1	ASNQARGTDPNEQF
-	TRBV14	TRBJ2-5	ASSRGLAGGQETQY
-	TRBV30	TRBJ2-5	AWTSAGVGAQY
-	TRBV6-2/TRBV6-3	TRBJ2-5	ASSYSNGLGETQY
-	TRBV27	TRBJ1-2	ASSGGDRVSGYT
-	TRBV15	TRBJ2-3	ATTSPELTDTQY
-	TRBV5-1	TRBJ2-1	ASSPGQPLYNEQF
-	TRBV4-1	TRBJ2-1	ASSQDSTTSGYFNEQF
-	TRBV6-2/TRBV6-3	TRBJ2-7	ASSYDAEDSTSYEQY
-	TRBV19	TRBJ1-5	ASSIPSLDQPQH
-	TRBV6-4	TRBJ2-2	ASSETNTGELF
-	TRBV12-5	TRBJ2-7	ASGLAGPLEQY
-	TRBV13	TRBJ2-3	ASSLDRGGTDTQY
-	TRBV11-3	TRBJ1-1	ASSFFHETEAF
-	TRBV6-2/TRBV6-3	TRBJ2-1	ASRLEGSSYNEQF
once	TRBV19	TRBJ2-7	ASSRTAAYEQY
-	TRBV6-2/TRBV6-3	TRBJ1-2	ASSYHITGRDYGYT
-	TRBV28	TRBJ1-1	ASSLLGPGEAF
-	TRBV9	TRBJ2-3	ASSVGAGGVTDTQY
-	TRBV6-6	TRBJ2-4	ASSYGSPGIQY
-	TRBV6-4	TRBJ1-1	ASSEKPGLGTEAF
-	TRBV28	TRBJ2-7	ASSTPGHPNEQY